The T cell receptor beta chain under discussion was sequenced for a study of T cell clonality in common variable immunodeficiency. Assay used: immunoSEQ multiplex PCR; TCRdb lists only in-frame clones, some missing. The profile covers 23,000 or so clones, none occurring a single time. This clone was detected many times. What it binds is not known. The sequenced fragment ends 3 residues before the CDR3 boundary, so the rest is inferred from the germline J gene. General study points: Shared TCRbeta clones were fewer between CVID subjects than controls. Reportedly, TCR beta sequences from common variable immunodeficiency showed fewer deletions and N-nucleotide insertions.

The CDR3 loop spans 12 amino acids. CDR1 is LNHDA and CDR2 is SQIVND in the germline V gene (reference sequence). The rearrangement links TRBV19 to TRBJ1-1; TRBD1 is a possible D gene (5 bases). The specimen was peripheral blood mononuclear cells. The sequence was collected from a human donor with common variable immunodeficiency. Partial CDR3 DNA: TGTGCCAGTAGTACCCCCGGGGGTTGG. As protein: CASSTPGGW. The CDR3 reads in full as CASSTPGGWAFF.